Described below is a single T cell receptor beta chain sequence and its context. The sample holds a few counts of this clonotype. There is no known antigen for this receptor. Per-base quality was not reported, and no clone a single base away is much larger than it. This sample is part of a study of T-cell reconstitution after alpha-beta-depleted transplantation in children listed by TCRdb under 2016. Concerning the study at large: The study quantitatively tracked T-cell immune reconstitution after TCRalphabeta/CD19-depleted allogeneic hematopoietic cell transplantation in children using TCR repertoire profiling.

The method behind the library was PCR. Instrument on record: Illumina HiSeq 2500. TCR library preparation used molecular barcoding, with unique molecular identifiers applied to normalize quantification of the TCRbeta repertoire. TCRdb itself trimmed the public reads at Q25 with fastp, ran MiXCR and retained productive beta chains. Entries are consolidated by CDR3 protein sequence, retaining the most common genes and DNA. In this sample the table shows about half a million distinct CDR3 sequences, around 13% of which occur a single time. The ten largest account for about 5% of the sample. CDR1 DFQATT and CDR2 SNEGSKA are derived from the germline V gene (reference sequence). V is reduced by 8 bases and J by 0 bases, leaving a spacing of 14 bases between them. From the cysteine up to the phenylalanine, the CDR3 has a length of 13 residues. Only the CDR3 DNA stays, 39 bases, in frame from base 1.

The V and J genes are TRBV20-1 and TRBJ2-7, and perhaps TRBD1 as D gene, on 5 matching bases. The specimen comprised PBMCs from the stem cell graft donor, sampled from the stem cell graft. This clonotype was sampled from a human donor who donated a stem cell graft to a child with combined immunodeficiency. CDR3 reads: CSSTGSPSYEQYF. DNA sequence: TGCAGTTCCACAGGTAGTCCCTCCTACGAGCAGTACTTC.